Shown below are 30 T cell receptor beta chains from a single sample sequenced in a study of blood T cell repertoires in COVID-19. Profiling relied on immunoSEQ multiplex PCR, and the TCRdb table lists in-frame clones only, not all of them. The sample has approximately 120,000 clones, over 70% seen once. Specimen: peripheral blood. These receptors all stem from a human donor in a cohort sampled during active or convalescent COVID-19.

The table lists this clone with a few counts. The rearrangement links TRBV7-8 to TRBJ1-5; D gene ambiguous. The germline CDR1 and CDR2 sequences are SGHVS and FQNEAQ. The CDR3 runs 12 residues. Trimming pared 5 bases from V and 6 bases from J, leaving 8 bases between. This CDR3 reads CASSRGGQPQHF. The CDR3 nucleotides read TGTGCCAGCAGCCGCGGTGGTCAGCCCCAGCATTTT. The entire variable domain, with the rest obtained from reference TRBV7-8 and TRBJ1-5, is as follows: GAGVSQSPRYKVAKRGQDVALRCDPISGHVSLFWYQQALGQGPEFLTYFQNEAQLDKSGLPSDRFFAERPEGSVSTLKIQRTQQEDSAVYLCASSRGGQPQHFGDGTRLSIL.

The V and J genes are TRBV3-1 (or the pseudogene TRBV3-2) and TRBJ2-3; maybe TRBD2 (6 bases). V gave up 5 bases and J gave up 2 bases, with 23 bases separating them. CDR3 length: 18 amino acids. The germline CDR1 and CDR2 sequences are LGHDT and YNNKEL (reference sequence). CDR3 coding DNA: TGTGCCAGCAGCGAAGTTGCCCGGGGACTCAGAGTCACAGATACGCAGTATTTT. This encodes CASSEVARGLRVTDTQYF.

The rearrangement uses TRBV7-6 and TRBJ2-3; the match to TRBD2 covers 11 bases. After removal of 4 bases from V and 4 bases from J, the junction contained 4 bases not matched to a gene. Per germline, CDR1 SGHVS and CDR2 FNYEAQ. CDR3 length: 15 residues. The CDR3: CASSSTSGASDTQYF. The DNA for the CDR3 is TGTGCCAGCAGCTCGACTAGCGGGGCATCAGATACGCAGTATTTT.

The chain recombines TRBV5-1 with TRBJ2-4; possible D gene TRBD1, 5 bases. CDR1 and CDR2 from the germline V gene are SGHRS and YFSETQ. This CDR3 comprises 15 residues. Deletions cut 6 bases from V and 2 bases from J, with 15 bases between. CDR3 sequence: CASKLGGQSKNIQYF. CDR3 sequence (DNA): TGCGCCAGCAAGCTCGGTGGACAATCCAAAAACATTCAGTACTTC.

This chain connects TRBV27 to TRBJ2-4, with TRBD1 identical over 8 bases. Unmatched junction bases numbered 1, after V lost 5 bases and J lost 1 base. CDR1 and CDR2 from the germline V gene are MNHEY and SMNVEV (reference sequence). The CDR3 has 14 amino acids. The chain's CDR3 is CASSRQGAKNIQYF. The CDR3 region has the DNA TGTGCCAGCAGTCGACAGGGGGCCAAAAACATTCAGTACTTC.

This chain joins TRBV19 and TRBJ2-7; 7 bases line up with TRBD2. The ends lost 5 bases at V and 4 bases at J; junction bases unmatched: 5. In germline, CDR1 is LNHDA, CDR2 SQIVND (reference sequence). The CDR3 length is 13 residues. This CDR3 is CASSLGEGYEQYF. In DNA form, the CDR3 reads TGTGCCAGTAGTTTAGGGGAGGGATACGAGCAGTACTTC.

The V and J genes are TRBV19 and TRBJ2-2; D not certain. The CDR3 sequence is 14 residues long. Germline V lookup: CDR1 LNHDA, CDR2 SQIVND (reference sequence). Trimming left V 2 bases short and J 1 base short, with 5 bases between. In nucleotides, the CDR3 is TGTGCCAGTAGTATACTAGTGAACACCGGGGAGCTGTTTTTT. Its protein product is CASSILVNTGELFF.

The rearrangement joins TRBV5-1 to TRBJ1-3; 7 bases map to TRBD1. CDR3 size: 17 residues. Trimming cost V 0 bases and J 4 bases; bases outside gene matches: 10. Germline V gene lookup returns CDR1 SGHRS and CDR2 YFSETQ. DNA of the CDR3: TGCGCCAGCAGCTTGGACCCGACAGGGCAAATCGGAAACACCATATATTTT. Residues: CASSLDPTGQIGNTIYF.

CDR3 loop: CASRGPRGRYYEQYF. The CDR3 region has the DNA TGTGCCAGCAGGGGACCCAGGGGGCGGTACTACGAGCAGTACTTC. This chain links TRBV6-5 with TRBJ2-7, with 8 bases that match TRBD1. This CDR3 is built from 15 residues. Germline trimming cut 6 bases from V and 3 bases from J; bases unmatched to any gene: 10. Germline CDR1 is MNHEY and CDR2 is SVGAGI.

The chain couples TRBV28 to TRBJ2-2; TRBD2 matches at 14 bases. Germline V gene lookup returns CDR1 MDHEN and CDR2 SYDVKM. J lost 7 bases, V lost 6 bases, and 7 bases had no gene match. This CDR3 region has 16 residues. CDR3 DNA: TGTGCCAGCAGCCCCCGGGGACTAGCGGGAGTCGGGGAGCTGTTTTTT. The encoded protein is CASSPRGLAGVGELFF. Based on the CDR3 plus reference TRBV28 and TRBJ2-2, the full variable domain is DVKVTQSSRYLVKRTGEKVFLECVQDMDHENMFWYRQDPGLGLRLIYFSYDVKMKEKGDIPEGYSVSREKKERFSLILESASTNQTSMYLCASSPRGLAGVGELFFGEGSRLTVL.

The table lists this clone with a few counts. V is TRBV24-1 and J is TRBJ1-2, with D unclear. Deletions cut 4 bases from V and 4 bases from J, with 15 bases between. The CDR3 covers 15 residues. Germline V gene lookup returns CDR1 KGHDR and CDR2 SFDVKD. This CDR3 reads CATSEPSLGVYGYTF. In DNA form, the CDR3 reads TGTGCCACCAGTGAACCTAGCCTCGGAGTCTATGGCTACACCTTC.

The gene calls are TRBV7-2 and TRBJ2-7, with D maybe TRBD1 (5 bases). Germline CDR1 reads SGHTA; CDR2 reads FQGNSA. This CDR3 comprises 12 residues. Trimming pared 4 bases from V and 3 bases from J, leaving 7 bases between. CDR3: CASSSQGYEQYF. The CDR3 region has the DNA TGTGCCAGCAGCTCCCAGGGCTACGAGCAGTACTTC.

The J gene is TRBJ1-2, the V gene TRBV11-2; D is possibly TRBD1 (6 bases). CDR1 and CDR2 from the germline V gene are SGHAT and FQNNGV. V lost 1 base and J 4 bases, leaving 7 bases between the germline ends. The length of the CDR3 is 13 residues. This CDR3 is CASSLARGYGYTF. In DNA form, the CDR3 reads TGTGCCAGCAGCTTAGCCAGGGGCTATGGCTACACCTTC. The full variable domain, its missing parts supplied by reference TRBV11-2 and TRBJ1-2, is EAGVAQSPRYKIIEKRQSVAFWCNPISGHATLYWYQQILGQGPKLLIQFQNNGVVDDSQLPKDRFSAERLKGVDSTLKIQPAKLEDSAVYLCASSLARGYGYTFGSGTRLTVV.

This clone was recorded only once. V usage is TRBV19 and J usage is TRBJ2-1, with 9 bases lining up with TRBD1. CDR3 length: 16 amino acids. The germline V gene has CDR1 LNHDA and CDR2 SQIVND (reference sequence). The junction had 8 bases not matched to a gene; V was cut back by 3 bases and J by 5 bases. The CDR3 nucleotides read TGTGCCAGTAGTATCCTCCCGGGACAGGGAGACAATGAGCAGTTCTTC. Residues: CASSILPGQGDNEQFF.

V usage is TRBV19 and J usage is TRBJ1-1; TRBD1 matches at 7 bases. The trim removed 5 bases at V and 0 bases at J, leaving 12 bases unmatched. The CDR3 contains 17 residues. The germline gives CDR1 LNHDA, CDR2 SQIVND (reference sequence). DNA of the CDR3: TGTGCCAGTAGTTTCAGACCCGGGACAGCCATGAACACTGAAGCTTTCTTT. Translating it yields CASSFRPGTAMNTEAFF.

The V and J genes are TRBV20-1 and TRBJ2-5, with TRBD2 as a possible D gene (6 bases). The CDR3 runs to 13 residues. Trimming shortened V by 3 bases and J by 4 bases, and 12 bases separated the two germline ends. CDR1 and CDR2 (germline): DFQATT, SNEGSKA (reference sequence). CDR3 bases: TGCAGTGCTAGTTGGCGGGGAGTAGAGACCCAGTACTTC. Protein sequence: CSASWRGVETQYF.

This sequence joins TRBV19 and TRBJ1-2; possibly TRBD1 for D (6 bases). V was clipped by 2 bases and J by 4 bases, with 11 bases between them. This CDR3 has 14 amino acids. The germline V gene encodes CDR1 LNHDA and CDR2 SQIVND (reference sequence). The CDR3 DNA reads TGTGCCAGTAGTATATGGGACAACTCCTATGGCTACACCTTC. Translation: CASSIWDNSYGYTF.

This clone was seen a few times. As DNA, the CDR3 is TGTGCCAGCAGCTCCGGGACAGGGTCCTACGAGCAGTACTTC. Protein product: CASSSGTGSYEQYF. V usage is TRBV11-1 and J usage is TRBJ2-7, with TRBD1 matching 9 bases. V lost 4 bases and J lost 1; bases outside the gene matches: 2. Germline CDR1 SGHAT, CDR2 FQDESV (reference sequence). This CDR3 is built from 14 residues.

The rearrangement uses TRBV3-1 (or the pseudogene TRBV3-2) and TRBJ2-7, with 8 bases matching TRBD2. CDR1 and CDR2 from the germline V gene are LGHDT and YNNKEL (reference sequence). This CDR3 is 16 amino acids long. Trimming removed 0 bases from V and 3 bases from J; junction bases left unmatched: 7. CDR3 nucleotides: TGTGCCAGCAGCCAAGACCTCCAGCGGGGGATCTACGAGCAGTACTTC. Its translation is CASSQDLQRGIYEQYF.

The genes are TRBV2 and TRBJ2-1, with 10 bases lining up with TRBD2. V gave up 3 bases and J gave up 8 bases; unmatched junction bases: 7. Germline V lookup: CDR1 SNHLY, CDR2 FYNNEI. The CDR3 is 15 residues long. CDR3 region: CASSDPGLAGDEQFF. For the CDR3, the DNA is TGTGCCAGCAGTGATCCCGGGCTAGCGGGAGATGAGCAGTTCTTC. The whole variable domain, remainder taken from reference TRBV2 and TRBJ2-1, is EPEVTQTPSHQVTQMGQEVILRCVPISNHLYFYWYRQILGQKVEFLVSFYNNEISEKSEIFDDQFSVERPDGSNFTLKIRSTKLEDSAMYFCASSDPGLAGDEQFFGPGTRLTVL.

The chain employs TRBV9 and TRBJ2-3, with D tentatively TRBD2 (7 bases). Trimming took 1 base from V and 4 from J, leaving 13 bases between them. The germline CDR1 and CDR2 sequences are SGDLS and YYNGEE. This CDR3 region has 15 residues. CDR3 DNA: TGTGCCAGCAGCGTAAGGGTCGGGGGGCCAGATACGCAGTATTTT. Protein product: CASSVRVGGPDTQYF.

The gene calls are TRBV10-2 and TRBJ2-1; TRBD2 agrees at 10 bases. V was pared by 4 bases and J by 5 bases, with 17 bases of the junction left unmatched. The CDR3 has 19 residues. The germline gives CDR1 WSHSY, CDR2 SAAADI. The CDR3 region is CASSGTRDSRLAGNNEQFF. Here the CDR3 DNA reads TGCGCCAGCAGTGGAACTAGAGATTCAAGACTAGCGGGTAACAATGAGCAGTTCTTC.

The CDR3 DNA reads as TGTGCCAGCAGCTTAGAGGGCGGGAGGGCTCGGAATGAGCAGTTCTTC. Translated: CASSLEGGRARNEQFF. The chain combines TRBV7-6 with TRBJ2-1; 9 bases are a match to TRBD2. The germline V gene encodes CDR1 SGHVS and CDR2 FNYEAQ. V dropped 1 base and J dropped 7; count of bases not matched to a gene: 8. The CDR3 is made up of 16 amino acids.

V usage is TRBV4-1 and J usage is TRBJ1-4; no clear D gene. The CDR3 runs to 16 residues. Between the trimmed V and J ends, which lost 0 bases and 0 bases, there was a span of 8 bases. Looked up from germline, CDR1 is MGHRA and CDR2 is YSYEKL. CDR3 sequence: CASSQETQATNEKLFF. The CDR3 nucleotides are TGCGCCAGCAGCCAAGAGACACAAGCAACTAATGAAAAACTGTTTTTT.

This chain connects TRBV19 to TRBJ1-1; 8 bases line up with TRBD1. The CDR3 has 13 amino acids. J lost 4 bases, V lost 8 bases, and 6 bases had no gene match. In germline, CDR1 is LNHDA, CDR2 SQIVND (reference sequence). CDR3 protein: CASVQGAPTEAFF. CDR3 bases: TGTGCCAGTGTTCAGGGGGCGCCCACTGAAGCTTTCTTT.

This chain connects TRBV6-2 or TRBV6-3 to TRBJ1-1, with D possibly being TRBD1 (5 bases). CDR1 is MNHEY, CDR2 SVGEGT, per germline. The CDR3 sequence is 11 residues long. Trimming removed 5 bases at V and 8 bases at J, with 9 bases between. CDR3 in amino acids: CASSRTLEAFF. CDR3 sequence (DNA): TGTGCCAGCAGTCGGACACTCGAAGCTTTCTTT.

CDR3 in DNA: TGTGCCAGCAGCTCCGGGACAGGGAATCGGGATACGCAGTATTTT. This gives the protein CASSSGTGNRDTQYF. The chain carries TRBV7-7 and TRBJ2-3; 9 bases line up with TRBD1. V dropped 4 bases and J dropped 6; count of bases not matched to a gene: 8. Germline CDR1 reads SSHAT; CDR2 reads FNYEAQ (reference sequence). There are 15 residues in the CDR3. Supplemented by reference TRBV7-7 and TRBJ2-3, the full variable domain reads GAGVSQSPRYKVTKRGQDVTLRCDPISSHATLYWYQQALGQGPEFLTYFNYEAQPDKSGLPSDRFSAERPEGSISTLTIQRTEQRDSAMYRCASSSGTGNRDTQYFGPGTRLTVL.

The gene calls are TRBV7-2 and TRBJ2-7, with a weak D call TRBD1 (7 bases). The CDR3 loop spans 16 amino acids. Looked up from germline, CDR1 is SGHTA and CDR2 is FQGNSA. Trimming took off 4 bases at V and 3 bases at J, with 19 bases between the two ends. The CDR3 nucleotides are TGTGCCAGCAGCTCCAGGCGCGGGACAGTGGGCTACGAGCAGTACTTC. Its protein is CASSSRRGTVGYEQYF.

This clone was recorded once. Other DNA sequences within the sample encode an identical CDR3. CDR3: CASSQGQGNQPQHF. CDR3 bases: TGTGCCAGCTCACAGGGACAGGGGAACCAGCCCCAGCATTTT. The rearrangement joins TRBV18 to TRBJ1-5, with TRBD1 matching over 10 bases. V gave up 4 bases and J gave up 7 bases; unmatched junction bases: 4. The CDR3 totals 14 residues. CDR1 KGHSH and CDR2 LQKENI come from the germline V gene.

This clone was picked up one time. The chain links TRBV29-1 to TRBJ2-1, with 8 nucleotides matching TRBD2. The CDR3 is made up of 14 amino acids. Per the germline V gene, CDR1 is SQVTM and CDR2 is ANQGSEA. V lost 6 bases, J lost 7 bases, and 11 bases stayed unmatched. CDR3 in amino acids: CSVLPGLVANEQFF. The CDR3 DNA sequence: TGCAGCGTCTTACCGGGACTAGTTGCGAATGAGCAGTTCTTC.